This T cell receptor (beta chain) was sequenced for a study of shared clonotypes between healthy human individuals. The wider study: The study drew on a couple of women and a few men aged 18 to 49 as donors. Per donor, three plates held CD4 naive cells, three held CD4 memory, two held CD8 naive and one held CD8 memory. Study results and caveats: Incompleteness in sorted-subset sequencing, despite large depth, was shown by rarefaction. What naive subsets generally showed was a larger estimated richness than memory subsets showed.

It was CD45RO-negative cells, positively selected for CCR7, that made up naive CD8 cells, with terminally differentiated effector memory CD45RA+ cells excluded. Worth noting for this clone: Its antigen is unknown.

TCRdb keeps only in-frame clones here, not all; method: immunoSEQ multiplex PCR. Among more than 600,000 clones, 92% were seen once, and the ten largest hold nearly 25%. Germline V gene lookup returns CDR1 SEHNR and CDR2 FQNEAQ (reference sequence). V lost 5 bases to trimming and J lost 4 bases, with 14 bases between them. The CDR3 runs to 14 residues. Sequencing was done on a sample of naive CD8+ T cells sorted from blood. The chain combines TRBV7-9 with TRBJ1-2; D is possibly TRBD1 (6 bases). This TCR derives from a man aged 25 to 40 in good health. CDR3 sequence (DNA): TGTGCCAGCAGCACACTACAGGGCCTCTATGGCTACACCTTC. It yields the protein CASSTLQGLYGYTF.